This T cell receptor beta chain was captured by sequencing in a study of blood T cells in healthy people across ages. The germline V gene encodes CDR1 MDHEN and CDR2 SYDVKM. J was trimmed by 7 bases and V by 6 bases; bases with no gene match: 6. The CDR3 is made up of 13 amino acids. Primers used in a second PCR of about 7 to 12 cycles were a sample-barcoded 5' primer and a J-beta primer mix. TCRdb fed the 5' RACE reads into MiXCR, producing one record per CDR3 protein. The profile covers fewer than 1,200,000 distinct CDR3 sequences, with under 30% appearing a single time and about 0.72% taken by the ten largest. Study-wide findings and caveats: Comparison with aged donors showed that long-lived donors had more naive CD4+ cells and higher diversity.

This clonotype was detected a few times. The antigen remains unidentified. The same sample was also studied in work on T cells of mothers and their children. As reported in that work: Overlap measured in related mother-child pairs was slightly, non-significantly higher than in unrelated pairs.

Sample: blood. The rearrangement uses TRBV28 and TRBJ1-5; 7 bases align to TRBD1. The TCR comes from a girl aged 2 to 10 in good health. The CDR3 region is CASRDRSAQPQHF. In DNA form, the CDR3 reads TGTGCCAGCAGGGACAGGTCCGCCCAGCCCCAGCATTTT.